The 19 T cell receptor beta chains listed next were all sequenced from one sample in a study of T cells in Graves' hyperthyroidism and ophthalmopathy. TCR beta CDR3 sequences were amplified from RNA transcripts. The study used the HTBI primer set for a first-round RT-PCR of the TCR CDR3. TCRdb fed the multiplex PCR reads into MiXCR, producing one record per CDR3 protein. In the table there are fewer than 250,000 distinct CDR3 sequences, 15% to 20% of which are singletons. The sample taken for sequencing was blood. These receptors came from a woman aged 18 to 35 with Graves' ophthalmopathy.

The chain links TRBV10-3 to TRBJ2-3; 12 bases map to TRBD2. Germline loops: CDR1 ENHRY, CDR2 SYGVKD. The CDR3 has 15 residues. The V and J ends lost 6 bases and 5 bases, in that order; junction bases with no gene match: 6. Here the CDR3 reads CAISRLAGAKDTQYF. DNA for the CDR3: TGTGCCATCAGCCGACTAGCGGGAGCCAAAGATACGCAGTATTTT.

This clonotype has at least ten counts. This rearrangement joins TRBV2 to TRBJ2-4; D might be TRBD1 or TRBD2, each matching 5 bases. This CDR3 has 11 residues. Trimming took 2 bases from V and 15 from J, leaving 11 bases between them. Germline CDR1 and CDR2: SNHLY and FYNNEI. DNA of the CDR3: TGTGCCAGCAGTGAATCCAGGGAGTGGTACTTC. It encodes CASSESREWYF.

This clonotype has only one observation. V is TRBV12-3 or TRBV12-4 and J is TRBJ2-5, with a weak D call TRBD1 (5 bases). CDR3 length: 14 residues. V was clipped by 6 bases and J by 0 bases, with 11 bases between them. CDR3 loop: CASSLLDNQETQYF. CDR3 coding DNA: TGTGCCAGCAGCTTGTTGGACAACCAAGAGACCCAGTACTTC.

This clonotype showed up many times. V and J are TRBV12-3 or TRBV12-4 and TRBJ1-1, with a possible D match to TRBD1 (5 bases). The CDR3 contains 11 residues. Trimming stripped 6 bases from V and 7 bases from J, with 9 bases between. CDR3 sequence: CASREDSEAFF. CDR3 in DNA: TGTGCCAGCAGGGAAGACAGTGAAGCTTTCTTT.

This clonotype was counted many times. J is TRBJ1-6 and V is TRBV7-8, with 10 positions matching TRBD1. The CDR3 loop spans 16 amino acids. Per germline, CDR1 SGHVS and CDR2 FQNEAQ. With V trimmed by 2 bases and J by 7 bases, 5 bases remained unmatched. The CDR3 here is CASSLSTGQGNSPLHF. As DNA, the CDR3 is TGTGCCAGCAGCTTATCAACGGGACAGGGGAATTCACCCCTCCACTTT.

This clonotype was counted ten times or more. V and J are TRBV30 and TRBJ2-7; 8 nucleotides line up with TRBD2. Germline V gene sequence: CDR1 GTSNPN, CDR2 SVGIG (reference sequence). V trimming: 4 bases; J trimming: 2 bases; junction bases outside the gene matches: 4. This CDR3 has 13 amino acids. The CDR3 DNA reads TGTGCCTGGACTGGTAGCGGGACCTACGAGCAGTACTTC. This gives the protein CAWTGSGTYEQYF.

This clonotype was seen ten or more times. The chain combines TRBV20-1 with TRBJ1-1, with D tentatively TRBD1 (5 bases). V was pared by 6 bases and J by 5 bases, with 19 bases between. Looked up from germline, CDR1 is DFQATT and CDR2 is SNEGSKA (reference sequence). The CDR3 is 14 residues long. CDR3 protein: CSARGVGRGTEAFF. CDR3 DNA sequence: TGCAGTGCCCGGGGAGTAGGACGGGGGACTGAAGCTTTCTTT.

This clonotype has a count of ten or more. The rearrangement uses TRBV5-1 and TRBJ2-5; 10 nucleotides line up with TRBD1. The CDR3 runs to 16 residues. Germline loops: CDR1 SGHRS, CDR2 YFSETQ. The V and J ends lost 0 bases and 0 bases, in that order; junction bases with no gene match: 2. CDR3 residues: CASSLGGQGDQETQYF. The CDR3 DNA sequence: TGCGCCAGCAGCTTGGGAGGACAGGGGGACCAAGAGACCCAGTACTTC.

This clonotype was recorded at least ten times. J is TRBJ2-5 and V is TRBV11-2, with 9 bases identical to TRBD1. Per the germline V gene, CDR1 is SGHAT and CDR2 is FQNNGV. The CDR3 loop spans 15 amino acids. J was trimmed by 2 bases and V by 1 base; bases with no gene match: 2. CDR3: CASSLVGTGQETQYF. CDR3 bases: TGTGCCAGCAGCTTAGTAGGGACAGGGCAAGAGACCCAGTACTTC.

This clonotype was seen ten or more times. V usage is TRBV3-1 and J usage is TRBJ2-7; 7 bases fit TRBD1. J gave up 3 bases and V 2 bases, and 10 bases lay outside the gene matches. Looked up from germline, CDR1 is LGHDT and CDR2 is YNNKEL (reference sequence). The CDR3 is 16 residues long. CDR3 residues: CASSQNYRGPDYEQYF. CDR3 nucleotides: TGTGCCAGCAGCCAAAATTACAGGGGTCCTGACTACGAGCAGTACTTC.

This clonotype appeared many times. This chain connects TRBV30 to TRBJ2-7; no clear D gene. CDR1 is GTSNPN and CDR2 is SVGIG in the germline V gene (reference sequence). V was shortened by 1 base and J by 3 bases, with 7 bases between the two germline ends. The CDR3 extends over 12 amino acids. The CDR3, as DNA: TGTGCCTGGAGTGCCCAAGGCTACGAGCAGTACTTC. Amino acid sequence: CAWSAQGYEQYF.

In this sample, this clonotype turned up many times. This chain uses TRBV6-1 with TRBJ1-2; unclear D gene. Germline-derived CDR1 and CDR2 are MNHNS and SASEGT. The V gene lost 6 bases and the J gene lost 6 bases, with 14 bases spanning the gap. The CDR3 contains 13 residues. The CDR3 region has the DNA TGTGCCAGCAGCGGCACAGCGGTAAATGGCTACACCTTC. Its protein is CASSGTAVNGYTF.

This clonotype was recorded at least ten times. The chain carries TRBV20-1 and TRBJ1-4; D is unclear. The V and J ends lost 1 base and 0 bases respectively, with 9 bases between them. Germline lookup yields CDR1 DFQATT and CDR2 SNEGSKA (reference sequence). CDR3 length: 15 residues. The CDR3 loop reads CSARGVRATNEKLFF. CDR3 DNA: TGCAGTGCTAGAGGGGTTCGGGCAACTAATGAAAAACTGTTTTTT.

This sequence joins TRBV29-1 and TRBJ2-2; D might be TRBD2 (6 bases). Trimming took off 7 bases at V and 4 bases at J, with 16 bases between the two ends. The CDR3 has 14 amino acids. Germline CDR1 is SQVTM and CDR2 is ANQGSEA. The CDR3: CSARAGTFTGELFF. The CDR3 DNA reads as TGCAGCGCTCGGGCGGGGACCTTCACCGGGGAGCTGTTTTTT.

This clonotype has ten or more counts. This chain joins TRBV2 and TRBJ1-5; TRBD1 matches 7 bases. The V and J ends lost 5 bases and 1 base, in that order; junction bases with no gene match: 8. Germline V lookup: CDR1 SNHLY, CDR2 FYNNEI. The CDR3 covers 16 residues. The CDR3 region is CASSTRTGGSNQPQHF. The CDR3 bases are TGTGCCAGCAGTACCCGGACAGGAGGGAGCAATCAGCCCCAGCATTTT.

This clonotype was recorded at least ten times. The chain is built from TRBV4-1 and TRBJ1-5; 7 nucleotides line up with TRBD1. This CDR3 comprises 14 residues. Germline V gene lookup returns CDR1 MGHRA and CDR2 YSYEKL. The trim removed 5 bases at V and 5 bases at J, leaving 6 bases unmatched. The CDR3 region is CASSSGTVYQPQHF. As DNA, the CDR3 is TGCGCCAGCAGCTCCGGGACAGTGTATCAGCCCCAGCATTTT.

There are many counts of this clonotype. This chain links TRBV28 with TRBJ2-5, with no clear D. Germline values: CDR1 MDHEN, CDR2 SYDVKM. Trimming cost V 6 bases and J 3 bases, with 5 bases left between them. This CDR3 has 11 residues. CDR3 in amino acids: CASSREETQYF. The CDR3 nucleotides read TGTGCCAGCAGCCGAGAAGAGACCCAGTACTTC.

Ten or more counts support this clonotype. The chain joins TRBV18 to TRBJ2-5; 13 bases fit TRBD2. CDR1 and CDR2 from the germline V gene are KGHSH and LQKENI. This CDR3 comprises 16 residues. The J segment lost 2 bases and the V segment lost 3 bases, leaving 3 bases of the junction unmatched. For the CDR3, the DNA is TGTGCCAGCTCACCTACTAGCGGGAGGGCACAAGAGACCCAGTACTTC. It translates to CASSPTSGRAQETQYF.

This clonotype was recorded many times. The gene calls are TRBV6-5 and TRBJ2-1, with D possibly being TRBD2 (7 bases). Germline V gene lookup returns CDR1 MNHEY and CDR2 SVGAGI. This CDR3 has 16 residues. V dropped 2 bases and J dropped 9 bases, with 20 bases sitting between them. CDR3 nucleotide sequence: TGTGCCAGCAGTTACAAAAGTGGGGGGGGCCATCGTGAGCAGTTCTTC. Its protein product is CASSYKSGGGHREQFF.